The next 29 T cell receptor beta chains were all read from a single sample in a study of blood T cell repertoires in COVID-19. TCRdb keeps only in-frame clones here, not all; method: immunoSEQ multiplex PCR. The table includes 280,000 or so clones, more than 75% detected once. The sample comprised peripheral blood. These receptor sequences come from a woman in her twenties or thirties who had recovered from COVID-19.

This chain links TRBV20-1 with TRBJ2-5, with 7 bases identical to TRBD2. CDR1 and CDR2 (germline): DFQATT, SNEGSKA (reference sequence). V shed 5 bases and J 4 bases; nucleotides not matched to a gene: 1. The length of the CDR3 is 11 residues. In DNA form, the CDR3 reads TGCAGTGCTTGGGGGGGAGAGACCCAGTACTTC. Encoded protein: CSAWGGETQYF.

As DNA, the CDR3 is TGTGCCAGCAGTCATCCTGGACAGGGAAGGGTGGACACCTTC. It codes for CASSHPGQGRVDTF. The chain has TRBV6-2 or TRBV6-3 and TRBJ1-2; 8 bases map to TRBD1. Germline values: CDR1 MNHEY, CDR2 SVGEGT. V gave up 5 bases and J gave up 12 bases; unmatched junction bases: 14. The CDR3 consists of 14 residues.

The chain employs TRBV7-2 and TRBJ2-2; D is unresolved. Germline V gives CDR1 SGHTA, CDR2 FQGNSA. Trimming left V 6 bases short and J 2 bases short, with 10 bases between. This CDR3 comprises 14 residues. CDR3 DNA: TGTGCCAGCAGTTCAGAATTAAACACCGGGGAGCTGTTTTTT. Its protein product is CASSSELNTGELFF.

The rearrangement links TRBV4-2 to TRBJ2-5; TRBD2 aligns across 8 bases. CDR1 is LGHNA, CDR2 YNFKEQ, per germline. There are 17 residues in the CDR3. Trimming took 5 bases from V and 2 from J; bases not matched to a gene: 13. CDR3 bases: TGTGCCAGCAGCTCGGGGGTAGCGGGAAAACAGCAAGAGACCCAGTACTTC. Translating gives CASSSGVAGKQQETQYF.

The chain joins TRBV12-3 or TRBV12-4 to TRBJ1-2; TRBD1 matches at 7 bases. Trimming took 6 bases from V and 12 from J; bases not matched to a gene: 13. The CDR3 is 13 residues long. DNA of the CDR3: TGTGCCAGCAGCATACAGGGGACGATTGGGGACACCTTC. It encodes CASSIQGTIGDTF.

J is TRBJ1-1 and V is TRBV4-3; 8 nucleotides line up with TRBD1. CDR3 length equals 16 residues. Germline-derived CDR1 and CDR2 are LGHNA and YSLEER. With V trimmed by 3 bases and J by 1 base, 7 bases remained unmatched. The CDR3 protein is CASSHTIDRGNTEAFF. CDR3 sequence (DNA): TGCGCCAGCAGCCACACGATAGACAGGGGGAACACTGAAGCTTTCTTT.

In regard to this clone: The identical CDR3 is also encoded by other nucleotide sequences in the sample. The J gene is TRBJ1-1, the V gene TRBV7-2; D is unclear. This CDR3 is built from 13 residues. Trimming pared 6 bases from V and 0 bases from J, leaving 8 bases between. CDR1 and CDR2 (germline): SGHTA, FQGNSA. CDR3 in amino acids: CASSPRVNTEAFF. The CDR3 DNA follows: TGTGCCAGCAGTCCGAGGGTGAACACTGAAGCTTTCTTT.

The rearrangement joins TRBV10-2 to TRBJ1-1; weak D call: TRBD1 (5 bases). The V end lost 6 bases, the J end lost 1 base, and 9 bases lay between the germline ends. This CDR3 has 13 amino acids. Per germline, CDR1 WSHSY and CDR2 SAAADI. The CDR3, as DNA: TGCGCCAGCAGACCCGACAGGAACACTGAAGCTTTCTTT. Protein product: CASRPDRNTEAFF.

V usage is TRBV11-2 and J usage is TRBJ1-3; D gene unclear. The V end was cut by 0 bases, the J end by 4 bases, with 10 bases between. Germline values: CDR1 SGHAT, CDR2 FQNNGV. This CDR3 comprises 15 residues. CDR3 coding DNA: TGTGCCAGCAGCTTAGATACGTCAGTCGGAAACACCATATATTTT. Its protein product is CASSLDTSVGNTIYF.

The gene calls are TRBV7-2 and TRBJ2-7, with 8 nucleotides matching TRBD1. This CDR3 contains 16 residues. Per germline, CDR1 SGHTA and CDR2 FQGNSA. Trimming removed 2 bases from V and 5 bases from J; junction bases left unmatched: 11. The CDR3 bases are TGTGCCAGCAGCTTACAGGGGGCGCTCTCTAACCACGAGCAGTACTTC. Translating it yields CASSLQGALSNHEQYF.

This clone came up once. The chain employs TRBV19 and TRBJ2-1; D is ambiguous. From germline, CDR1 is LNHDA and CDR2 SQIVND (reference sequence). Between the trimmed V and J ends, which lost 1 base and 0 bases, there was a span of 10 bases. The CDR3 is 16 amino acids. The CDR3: CASSIVTASSYNEQFF. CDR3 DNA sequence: TGTGCCAGTAGTATAGTAACAGCCAGCTCCTACAATGAGCAGTTCTTC. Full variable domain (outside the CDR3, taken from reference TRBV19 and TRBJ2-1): DGGITQSPKYLFRKEGQNVTLSCEQNLNHDAMYWYRQDPGQGLRLIYYSQIVNDFQKGDIAEGYSVSREKKESFPLTVTSAQKNPTAFYLCASSIVTASSYNEQFFGPGTRLTVL.

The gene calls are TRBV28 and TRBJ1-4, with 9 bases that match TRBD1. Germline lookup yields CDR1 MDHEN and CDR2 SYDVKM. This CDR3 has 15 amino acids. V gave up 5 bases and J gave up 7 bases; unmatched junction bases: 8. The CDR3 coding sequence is TGTGCCAGCAGTCGGACAGGGGTTCGGGGTGAAAAACTGTTTTTT. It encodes CASSRTGVRGEKLFF.

The DNA for the CDR3 is TGTGCCAGTAGTATAGGCAGGGCTAATGAGCAGTTCTTC. Translating it yields CASSIGRANEQFF. The V gene is TRBV19, the J gene TRBJ2-1; a possible D gene is TRBD1 (5 bases). The CDR3 runs to 13 residues. Germline lookup yields CDR1 LNHDA and CDR2 SQIVND (reference sequence). The V and J ends lost 1 base and 7 bases respectively, with 8 bases between them.

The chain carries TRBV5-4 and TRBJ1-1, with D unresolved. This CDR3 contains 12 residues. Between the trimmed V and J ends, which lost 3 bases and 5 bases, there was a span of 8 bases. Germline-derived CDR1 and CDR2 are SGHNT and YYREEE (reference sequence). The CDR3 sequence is CASSWSGTEAFF. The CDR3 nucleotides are TGTGCCAGCAGCTGGTCGGGGACTGAAGCTTTCTTT.

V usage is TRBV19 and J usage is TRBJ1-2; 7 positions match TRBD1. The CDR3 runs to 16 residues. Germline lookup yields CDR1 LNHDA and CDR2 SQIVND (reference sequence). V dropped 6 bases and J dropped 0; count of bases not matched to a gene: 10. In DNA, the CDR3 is TGTGCCAGTAGAAAAGAGGGGGCTCAAGCTAACTATGGCTACACCTTC. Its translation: CASRKEGAQANYGYTF.

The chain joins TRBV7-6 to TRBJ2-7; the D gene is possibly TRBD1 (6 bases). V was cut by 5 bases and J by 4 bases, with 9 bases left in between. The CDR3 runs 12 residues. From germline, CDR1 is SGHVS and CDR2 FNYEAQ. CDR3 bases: TGTGCCAGCAGCACGACAGGTTACGAGCAGTACTTC. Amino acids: CASSTTGYEQYF.

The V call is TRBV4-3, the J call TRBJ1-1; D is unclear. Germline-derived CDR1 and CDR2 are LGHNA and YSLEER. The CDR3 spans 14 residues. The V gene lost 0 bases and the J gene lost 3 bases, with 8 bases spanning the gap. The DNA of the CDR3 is TGCGCCAGCAGCCAAGACCGGAGGTACACTGAAGCTTTCTTT. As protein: CASSQDRRYTEAFF.

For the CDR3, the DNA is TGCGCCAGCAGCCGGCCCGGGACTAGCGGTTACAATGAGCAGTTCTTC. Translation gives CASSRPGTSGYNEQFF. The chain recombines TRBV5-1 with TRBJ2-1; 11 nucleotides match TRBD2. The CDR3 contains 16 residues. After removal of 4 bases from V and 4 bases from J, the junction contained 7 bases not matched to a gene. In germline, CDR1 is SGHRS, CDR2 YFSETQ. Drawing the rest from reference TRBV5-1 and TRBJ2-1, the complete variable domain is KAGVTQTPRYLIKTRGQQVTLSCSPISGHRSVSWYQQTPGQGLQFLFEYFSETQRNKGNFPGRFSGRQFSNSRSEMNVSTLELGDSALYLCASSRPGTSGYNEQFFGPGTRLTVL.

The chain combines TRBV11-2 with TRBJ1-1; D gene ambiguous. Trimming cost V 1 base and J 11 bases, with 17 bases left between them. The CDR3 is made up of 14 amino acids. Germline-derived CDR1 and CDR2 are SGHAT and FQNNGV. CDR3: CASSLVTGLGSAFF. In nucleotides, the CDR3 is TGTGCCAGCAGCTTAGTTACCGGCCTCGGTAGCGCTTTCTTT.

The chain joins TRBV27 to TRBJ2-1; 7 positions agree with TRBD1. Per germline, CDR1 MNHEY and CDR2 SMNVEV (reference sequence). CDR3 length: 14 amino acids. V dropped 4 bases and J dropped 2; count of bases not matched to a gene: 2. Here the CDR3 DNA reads TGTGCCAGCAGTTCGCAGGGGGCCTACAATGAGCAGTTCTTC. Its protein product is CASSSQGAYNEQFF.

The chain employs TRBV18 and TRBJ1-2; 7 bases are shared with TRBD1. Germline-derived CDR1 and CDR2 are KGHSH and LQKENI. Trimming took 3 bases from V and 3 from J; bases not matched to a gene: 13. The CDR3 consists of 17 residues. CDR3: CASSPLPGQSFDYGYTF. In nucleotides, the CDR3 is TGTGCCAGCTCACCCCTACCGGGACAGTCGTTTGACTATGGCTACACCTTC. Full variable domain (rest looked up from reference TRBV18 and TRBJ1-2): NAGVMQNPRHLVRRRGQEARLRCSPMKGHSHVYWYRQLPEEGLKFMVYLQKENIIDESGMPKERFSAEFPKEGPSILRIQQVVRGDSAAYFCASSPLPGQSFDYGYTFGSGTRLTVV.

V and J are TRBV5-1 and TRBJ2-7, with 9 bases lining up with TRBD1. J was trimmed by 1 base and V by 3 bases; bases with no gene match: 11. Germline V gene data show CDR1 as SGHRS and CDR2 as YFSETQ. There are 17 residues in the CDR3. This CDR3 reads CASSWRTGTGNSYEQYF. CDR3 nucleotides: TGCGCCAGCAGCTGGAGGACCGGGACAGGGAATTCCTACGAGCAGTACTTC.

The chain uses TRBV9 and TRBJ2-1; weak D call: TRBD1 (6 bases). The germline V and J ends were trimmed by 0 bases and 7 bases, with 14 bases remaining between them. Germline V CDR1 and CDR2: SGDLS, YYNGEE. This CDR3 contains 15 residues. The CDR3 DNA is TGTGCCAGCAGCGTAGCCGACTGGGGGCCGAATGAGCAGTTCTTC. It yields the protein CASSVADWGPNEQFF.

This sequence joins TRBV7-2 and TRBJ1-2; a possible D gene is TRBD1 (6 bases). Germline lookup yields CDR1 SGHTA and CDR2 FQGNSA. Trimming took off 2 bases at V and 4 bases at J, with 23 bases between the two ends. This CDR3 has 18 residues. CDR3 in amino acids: CASSLNPTTGSWGYGYTF. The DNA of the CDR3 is TGTGCCAGCAGCTTAAACCCGACGACAGGTTCATGGGGCTATGGCTACACCTTC.

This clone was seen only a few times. The CDR3 DNA follows: TGCGCCAGCAGCGCCGGGACAGGCCAGGCGAAACTGTTTTTT. Protein sequence: CASSAGTGQAKLFF. The chain links TRBV5-1 to TRBJ1-4, with 8 bases fitting TRBD1. The CDR3 extends over 14 amino acids. With V trimmed by 4 bases and J by 11 bases, 10 bases remained unmatched. Germline V gives CDR1 SGHRS, CDR2 YFSETQ. The full variable domain, with the rest looked up from reference TRBV5-1 and TRBJ1-4, is KAGVTQTPRYLIKTRGQQVTLSCSPISGHRSVSWYQQTPGQGLQFLFEYFSETQRNKGNFPGRFSGRQFSNSRSEMNVSTLELGDSALYLCASSAGTGQAKLFFGSGTQLSVL.

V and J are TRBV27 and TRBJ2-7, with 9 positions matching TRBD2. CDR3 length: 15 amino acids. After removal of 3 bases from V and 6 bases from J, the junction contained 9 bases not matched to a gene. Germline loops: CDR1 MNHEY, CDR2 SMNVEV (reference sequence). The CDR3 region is CASSLSGLAGPEQYF. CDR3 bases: TGTGCCAGCAGTTTGAGTGGGCTAGCGGGACCCGAGCAGTACTTC.

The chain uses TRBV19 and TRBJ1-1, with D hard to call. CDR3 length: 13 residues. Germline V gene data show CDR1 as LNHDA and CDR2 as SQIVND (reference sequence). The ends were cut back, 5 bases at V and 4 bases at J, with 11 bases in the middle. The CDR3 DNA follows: TGTGCCAGTAGTGCCGGTGGTGGCACTGAAGCTTTCTTT. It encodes CASSAGGGTEAFF.

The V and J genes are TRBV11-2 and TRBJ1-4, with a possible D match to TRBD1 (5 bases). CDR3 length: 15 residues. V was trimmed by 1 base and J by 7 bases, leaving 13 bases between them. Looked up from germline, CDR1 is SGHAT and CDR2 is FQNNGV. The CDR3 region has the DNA TGTGCCAGCAGCTTAGTGCTGGGGGGTGGTGAAAAACTGTTTTTT. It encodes CASSLVLGGGEKLFF.

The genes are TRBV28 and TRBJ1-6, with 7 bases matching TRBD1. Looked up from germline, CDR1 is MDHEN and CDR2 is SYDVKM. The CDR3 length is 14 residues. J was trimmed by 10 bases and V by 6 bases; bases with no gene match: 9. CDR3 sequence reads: CASSSGTATSPLHF. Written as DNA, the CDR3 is TGTGCCAGCAGCTCCGGGACAGCCACCTCACCCCTCCACTTT.